The T cell receptor beta chain under discussion was sequenced for a study of T cell responses to AZD1222 COVID-19 vaccine. V lost 3 bases, J lost 0 bases, and 11 bases lay in between. The CDR3 sequence is 16 residues long. Germline values: CDR1 SGHTA, CDR2 FQGNSA. The table came from immunoSEQ multiplex PCR; TCRdb's copy has only in-frame clones and leaves some out. There are about 130,000 clones in the sample; roughly 93% occur only once, and around 3.1% lies in the top ten. General study points: A mostly white British donor set with more females was recruited, and clonal diversity was possibly underestimated. Samples come after the peak T cell response, not at day 14.

On this clone itself: What it binds is unknown.

The chain combines TRBV7-2 with TRBJ2-2; either TRBD1 or TRBD2 may supply D (5 bases each). The sequences come from peripheral blood, collected on day 0 of AZD1222 vaccination. The receptor was derived from an adult in good health. In DNA, the CDR3 is TGTGCCAGCAGCTTCTCCGGGACCACGAACACCGGGGAGCTGTTTTTT. Translated, it gives CASSFSGTTNTGELFF.